The 6 T cell receptor beta chains below all came from one sample that was sequenced in a study of blood T cells in healthy people across ages. It was with a sample-barcoded 5' primer and a J-beta primer mix that a second PCR of roughly 7 to 11 cycles was run. TCRdb reprocessed the 5' RACE reads via MiXCR and lists one record per CDR3 protein. Seen here are roughly 1 million distinct CDR3 sequences, around 25% observed once, and the top ten hold about 0.72%. The sample also formed part of further work on T cells of mothers and their children.

The sequenced material came from blood. The receptors shown here come from a girl aged 2 to 10 in good health.

This clonotype was counted between two and nine times. The rearrangement joins TRBV12-3 or TRBV12-4 to TRBJ1-1, with D perhaps TRBD1 (6 bases). Between the trimmed V and J ends, which lost 5 bases and 2 bases, there was a span of 15 bases. The CDR3 consists of 15 residues. CDR3: CASSPIGGFNTEAFF. CDR3 DNA sequence: TGTGCCAGCAGTCCTATAGGGGGGTTTAACACTGAAGCTTTCTTT.

The chain has TRBV10-3 and TRBJ2-1; 8 nucleotides align to TRBD1. This CDR3 spans 13 amino acids. Germline V lookup: CDR1 ENHRY, CDR2 SYGVKD. The ends lost 3 bases at V and 6 bases at J; junction bases unmatched: 1. The CDR3: CAISEGTGNEQFF. Here the CDR3 DNA reads TGTGCCATCAGTGAAGGGACAGGCAATGAGCAGTTCTTC.

The sample holds a few counts of this clonotype. The rearrangement joins TRBV27 to TRBJ2-1; 9 bases match TRBD1. The V and J ends lost 4 bases and 7 bases, in that order; junction bases with no gene match: 5. Germline CDR1 reads MNHEY; CDR2 reads SMNVEV (reference sequence). This CDR3 contains 14 residues. The CDR3 DNA follows: TGTGCCAGCAGTTCCGACAGGGGGGGGAATGAGCAGTTCTTC. This translates into CASSSDRGGNEQFF.

This clonotype has only a few counts. The chain combines TRBV27 with TRBJ2-5; D gene unclear. The CDR3 sequence is 14 residues long. The ends were cut back, 5 bases at V and 4 bases at J, with 14 bases in the middle. Germline CDR1 reads MNHEY; CDR2 reads SMNVEV (reference sequence). The CDR3 reads CASSTLGSRETQYF. In DNA form, the CDR3 reads TGTGCCAGCAGTACCCTAGGGTCTCGAGAGACCCAGTACTTC.

This chain connects TRBV29-1 to TRBJ2-3, with no clear D. This CDR3 spans 11 amino acids. The V gene lost 0 bases and the J gene lost 2 bases, with 0 bases spanning the gap. Germline CDR1 SQVTM, CDR2 ANQGSEA. The CDR3, as DNA: TGCAGCGTTGAAGACACAGATACGCAGTATTTT. This encodes CSVEDTDTQYF.

In its sample, this clonotype was seen a few times. CDR3 loop: CASSPRQAWETQYF. DNA of the CDR3: TGTGCCAGCAGCCCCCGACAGGCATGGGAGACCCAGTACTTC. J is TRBJ2-5 and V is TRBV7-2, with TRBD1 as a possible D gene (6 bases). Looked up from germline, CDR1 is SGHTA and CDR2 is FQGNSA. The V end was cut by 5 bases, the J end by 5 bases, with 15 bases between. The CDR3 totals 14 residues.